The present TCR beta chain was sequenced within a study of blood T cells in healthy people across ages. The CDR3 is 15 amino acids. Germline trimming cut 7 bases from V and 2 bases from J; bases unmatched to any gene: 7. The germline V gene has CDR1 MDHEN and CDR2 SYDVKM. With a J-beta primer mix and a sample-barcoded 5' primer, a second PCR ran about 7 to 12 cycles. TCRdb fed the 5' RACE reads into MiXCR, producing one record per CDR3 protein. The sample lists some 900,000 distinct CDR3 sequences; 40% to 60% were seen once. This receptor was taken from a man aged 25-40 years in good health. The sequencing sample was made of blood. The V gene is TRBV28, the J gene TRBJ1-2; 10 bases match TRBD1. Here the CDR3 reads CASTEPGQGNYGYTF. Written as DNA, the CDR3 is TGTGCCAGCACCGAACCGGGACAGGGGAACTATGGCTACACCTTC.